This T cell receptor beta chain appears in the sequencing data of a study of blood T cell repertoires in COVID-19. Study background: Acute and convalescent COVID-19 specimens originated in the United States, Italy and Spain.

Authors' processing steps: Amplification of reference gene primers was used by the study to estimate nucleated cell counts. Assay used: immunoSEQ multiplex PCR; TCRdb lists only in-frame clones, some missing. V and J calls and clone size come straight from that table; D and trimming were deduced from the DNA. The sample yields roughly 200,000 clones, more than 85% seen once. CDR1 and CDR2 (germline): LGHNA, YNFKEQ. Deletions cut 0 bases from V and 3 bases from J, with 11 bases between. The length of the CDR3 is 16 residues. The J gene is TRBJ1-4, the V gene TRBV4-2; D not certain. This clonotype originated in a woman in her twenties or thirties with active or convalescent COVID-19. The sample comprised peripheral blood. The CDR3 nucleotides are TGTGCCAGCAGCCAAGAGGCTGGCGGGTCTAATGAAAAACTGTTTTTT. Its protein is CASSQEAGGSNEKLFF.